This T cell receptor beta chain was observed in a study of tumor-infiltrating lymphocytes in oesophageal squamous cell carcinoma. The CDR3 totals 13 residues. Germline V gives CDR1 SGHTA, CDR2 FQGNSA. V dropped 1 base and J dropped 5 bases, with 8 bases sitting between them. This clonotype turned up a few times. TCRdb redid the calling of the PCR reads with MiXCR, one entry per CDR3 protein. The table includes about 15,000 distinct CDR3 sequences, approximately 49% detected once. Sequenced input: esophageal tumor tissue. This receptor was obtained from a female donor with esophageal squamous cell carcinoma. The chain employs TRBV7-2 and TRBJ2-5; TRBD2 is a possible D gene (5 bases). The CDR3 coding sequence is TGTGCCAGCAGCTTAGGAGGGTTGGAGACCCAGTACTTC. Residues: CASSLGGLETQYF.